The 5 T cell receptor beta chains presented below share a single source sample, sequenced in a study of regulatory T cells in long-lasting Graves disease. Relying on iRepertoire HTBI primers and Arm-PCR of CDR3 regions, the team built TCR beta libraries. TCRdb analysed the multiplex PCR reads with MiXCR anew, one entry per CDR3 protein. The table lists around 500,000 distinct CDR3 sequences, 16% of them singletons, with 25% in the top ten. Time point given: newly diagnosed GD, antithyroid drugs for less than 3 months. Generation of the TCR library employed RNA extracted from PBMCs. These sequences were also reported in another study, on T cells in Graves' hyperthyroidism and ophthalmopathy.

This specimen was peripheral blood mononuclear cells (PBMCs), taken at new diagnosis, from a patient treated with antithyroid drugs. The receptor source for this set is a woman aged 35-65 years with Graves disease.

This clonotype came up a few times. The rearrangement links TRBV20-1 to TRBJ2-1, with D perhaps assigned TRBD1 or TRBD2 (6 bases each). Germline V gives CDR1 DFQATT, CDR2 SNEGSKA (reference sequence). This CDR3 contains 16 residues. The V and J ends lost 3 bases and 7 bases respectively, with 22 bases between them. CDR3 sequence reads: CSASFQARGARNEQFF. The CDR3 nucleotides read TGCAGTGCTAGTTTTCAAGCAAGGGGGGCACGGAATGAGCAGTTCTTC.

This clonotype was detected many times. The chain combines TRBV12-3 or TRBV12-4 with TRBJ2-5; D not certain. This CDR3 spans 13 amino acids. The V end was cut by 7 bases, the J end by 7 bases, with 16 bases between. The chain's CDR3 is CASTLKELGTQYF. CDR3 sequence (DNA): TGTGCCAGCACCCTGAAAGAGCTAGGGACCCAGTACTTC.

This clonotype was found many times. CDR3 residues: CAWSVGQGVEQYF. The CDR3 DNA reads as TGTGCCTGGAGTGTAGGACAGGGGGTCGAGCAGTACTTC. The chain uses TRBV30 and TRBJ2-7, with 10 positions matching TRBD1. J gave up 6 bases and V 0 bases, and 2 bases lay outside the gene matches. Germline V CDR1 and CDR2: GTSNPN, SVGIG (reference sequence). The CDR3 consists of 13 residues.

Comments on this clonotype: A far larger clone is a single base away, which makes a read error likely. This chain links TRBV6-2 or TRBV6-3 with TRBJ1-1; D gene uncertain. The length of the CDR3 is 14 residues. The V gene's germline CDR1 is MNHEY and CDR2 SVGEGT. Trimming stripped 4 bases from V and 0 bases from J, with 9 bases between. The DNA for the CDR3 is TGTGCCAGCAGTTTCAGGTCGATGAACACTGAAGCTTTCTTT. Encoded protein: CASSFRSMNTEAFF.

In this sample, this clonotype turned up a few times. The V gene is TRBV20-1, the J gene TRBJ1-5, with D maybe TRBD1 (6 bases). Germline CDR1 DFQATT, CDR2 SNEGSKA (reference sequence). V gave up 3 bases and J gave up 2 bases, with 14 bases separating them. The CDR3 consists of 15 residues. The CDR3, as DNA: TGCAGTGCTAGGCAGGGCGGGGGCGGCAATCAGCCCCAGCATTTT. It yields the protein CSARQGGGGNQPQHF.